These 23 T cell receptor beta chains were all obtained from the same sample, sequenced in a study of cytomegalovirus exposure and HLA in healthy donors. TCRdb's copy holds only in-frame clones and misses some; the assay was immunoSEQ multiplex PCR. Here the sample spans about 330,000 clones, roughly 89% being singletons. The sample was PBMCs. These receptors were taken from a woman between 18 and 29 years old in good health and CMV-seronegative.

The J gene is TRBJ2-7, the V gene TRBV2; the D gene is possibly TRBD1 (6 bases). Germline V gene lookup returns CDR1 SNHLY and CDR2 FYNNEI. This CDR3 contains 17 residues. V gave up 5 bases and J gave up 5 bases, with 25 bases separating them. CDR3: CASSTELSGRGYDEQYF. In nucleotides, the CDR3 is TGTGCCAGCAGTACGGAATTATCGGGCAGGGGTTACGACGAGCAGTACTTC. The full variable domain, rest sourced from reference TRBV2 and TRBJ2-7, is EPEVTQTPSHQVTQMGQEVILRCVPISNHLYFYWYRQILGQKVEFLVSFYNNEISEKSEIFDDQFSVERPDGSNFTLKIRSTKLEDSAMYFCASSTELSGRGYDEQYFGPGTRLTVT.

This clone was counted between two and nine times. The V gene is TRBV9, the J gene TRBJ2-7; 7 positions match TRBD1. J was trimmed by 5 bases and V by 2 bases; bases with no gene match: 7. Germline assignment: CDR1 SGDLS and CDR2 YYNGEE. CDR3 length: 14 residues. The CDR3 region is CASSVGTASNEQYF. In DNA form, the CDR3 reads TGTGCCAGCAGCGTTGGGACAGCATCTAACGAGCAGTACTTC.

The rearrangement joins TRBV5-6 to TRBJ2-7; D perhaps matches TRBD1 (5 bases). This CDR3 spans 17 amino acids. CDR1 and CDR2 (germline): SGHDT, YYEEEE. V was shortened by 1 base and J by 3 bases, with 20 bases between the two germline ends. The DNA for the CDR3 is TGTGCCAGCAGCTTGACAATAGCTGGGGCGAACTTCTACGAGCAGTACTTC. Its protein is CASSLTIAGANFYEQYF.

The sample holds one count of this clone. The chain has TRBV18 and TRBJ2-7; 10 bases are a match to TRBD1. Trimming at V came to 6 bases and at J to 5 bases, leaving 4 bases not matched to a gene. This CDR3 spans 13 amino acids. The germline gives CDR1 KGHSH, CDR2 LQKENI. The CDR3 bases are TGTGCCAGCTCGGCCGGGACAGGGGACGAGCAGTACTTC. This gives the protein CASSAGTGDEQYF.

V usage is TRBV7-2 and J usage is TRBJ2-1; D perhaps matches TRBD2 (5 bases). Looked up from germline, CDR1 is SGHTA and CDR2 is FQGNSA. V was trimmed by 3 bases and J by 9 bases, leaving 15 bases between them. This CDR3 is built from 14 residues. CDR3 nucleotides: TGTGCCAGCAGCTTCTGGGAGTCCGGAAGTGAGCAGTTCTTC. Encoded protein: CASSFWESGSEQFF.

This chain links TRBV5-8 with TRBJ2-5; 8 bases are a match to TRBD1. CDR3 length: 16 amino acids. V shed 0 bases and J 5 bases; nucleotides not matched to a gene: 9. Germline lookup yields CDR1 SGHTS and CDR2 YDEGEE. The CDR3 protein is CASSLGADRAGETQYF. The CDR3 coding sequence is TGTGCCAGCAGCTTGGGTGCGGACAGGGCGGGGGAGACCCAGTACTTC.

This clone was recorded only once. CDR3 loop: CASSQPPGLGGDGEQFF. The CDR3 DNA is TGTGCCAGCAGCCAACCTCCGGGACTAGGGGGGGACGGTGAGCAGTTCTTC. The chain is built from TRBV7-9 and TRBJ2-1, with 8 nucleotides matching TRBD2. This CDR3 contains 17 residues. V lost 5 bases, J lost 9 bases, and 18 bases stayed unmatched. Germline CDR1 SEHNR, CDR2 FQNEAQ (reference sequence).

The CDR3, as DNA: TGTGCCAGTAGTATAGCTCCGGGGACCTACAATGAGCAGTTCTTC. This codes for CASSIAPGTYNEQFF. The rearrangement joins TRBV19 to TRBJ2-1; TRBD2 might be the D (5 bases). This CDR3 contains 15 residues. The V and J ends lost 1 base and 2 bases respectively, with 9 bases between them. Germline loops: CDR1 LNHDA, CDR2 SQIVND (reference sequence).

V and J are TRBV7-9 and TRBJ2-7; D unresolved. Trimming took 5 bases from V and 5 from J, leaving 10 bases between them. This CDR3 contains 12 residues. CDR1 SEHNR and CDR2 FQNEAQ come from the germline V gene (reference sequence). CDR3 loop: CASSRTGHEQYF. DNA of the CDR3: TGTGCCAGCAGCCGAACTGGTCACGAGCAGTACTTC.

The J gene is TRBJ2-7, the V gene TRBV4-2, with 8 bases matching TRBD1. V lost 3 bases, J lost 6 bases, and 4 bases stayed unmatched. Germline CDR1 LGHNA, CDR2 YNFKEQ. The CDR3 length is 13 residues. The CDR3 DNA is TGTGCCAGCAGCCAGATGGACAGGGCCGAGCAGTACTTC. Translating it yields CASSQMDRAEQYF.

V usage is TRBV4-3 and J usage is TRBJ2-7; the match to TRBD2 covers 7 bases. Germline V gene sequence: CDR1 LGHNA, CDR2 YSLEER. Trimming took 4 bases from V and 6 from J; bases not matched to a gene: 6. CDR3 length: 13 residues. The CDR3 sequence is CASSPGEGSEQYF. The CDR3 bases are TGCGCCAGCAGCCCCGGGGAGGGTAGCGAGCAGTACTTC.

This chain links TRBV6-5 with TRBJ1-2, with D perhaps TRBD1 (6 bases). The ends were cut back, 5 bases at V and 3 bases at J, with 10 bases in the middle. The CDR3 has 13 amino acids. The germline CDR1 and CDR2 sequences are MNHEY and SVGAGI. As DNA, the CDR3 is TGTGCCAGCAGTCAGCAGGGGTACTATGGCTACACCTTC. This encodes CASSQQGYYGYTF.

This sequence joins TRBV7-8 and TRBJ2-7, with TRBD2 matching over 7 bases. This CDR3 has 15 amino acids. Unmatched junction bases numbered 4, after V lost 1 base and J lost 1 base. Germline CDR1 SGHVS, CDR2 FQNEAQ. CDR3 amino acids: CASSLGGSPSYEQYF. In DNA form, the CDR3 reads TGTGCCAGCAGCTTAGGCGGGAGTCCATCCTACGAGCAGTACTTC.

V and J are TRBV27 and TRBJ2-7, with 12 bases fitting TRBD2. Trimming took 9 bases from V and 6 from J; bases not matched to a gene: 9. The length of the CDR3 is 14 residues. Germline-derived CDR1 and CDR2 are MNHEY and SMNVEV (reference sequence). Here the CDR3 reads CASRLAGVTGEQYF. The CDR3 coding sequence is TGTGCCAGTCGACTAGCGGGAGTAACTGGCGAGCAGTACTTC.

This clone showed up just once. V gene TRBV2 combines with J gene TRBJ2-1; 8 bases align to TRBD2. The CDR3 totals 18 residues. CDR1 SNHLY and CDR2 FYNNEI come from the germline V gene. V shed 1 base, J shed 1 base, and the junction held 9 bases outside the gene matches. The CDR3 is CASSEGGSGIGSYNEQFF. As DNA, the CDR3 is TGTGCCAGCAGTGAAGGCGGTAGCGGGATTGGTTCCTACAATGAGCAGTTCTTC.

The chain couples TRBV27 to TRBJ1-3; D might be TRBD1 (6 bases). Germline V CDR1 and CDR2: MNHEY, SMNVEV (reference sequence). The CDR3 is 17 residues long. Trimming cost V 6 bases and J 0 bases, with 18 bases left between them. The CDR3 reads CASSTNRVGSSGNTIYF. CDR3 nucleotides: TGTGCCAGCAGCACGAACAGGGTAGGTAGCTCTGGAAACACCATATATTTT.

The chain combines TRBV6-1 with TRBJ1-5; D gene ambiguous. Germline V gene data show CDR1 as MNHNS and CDR2 as SASEGT. The CDR3 spans 15 residues. The V end lost 4 bases, the J end lost 3 bases, and 13 bases lay between the germline ends. Written as DNA, the CDR3 is TGTGCCAGCAGTGCGCCTGAGAGGTACAATCAGCCCCAGCATTTT. This encodes CASSAPERYNQPQHF.

This rearrangement joins TRBV11-2 to TRBJ1-4; tentatively, D is TRBD1 (5 bases). The CDR3 runs to 14 residues. V lost 5 bases and J lost 3, with 10 bases in between. Germline lookup yields CDR1 SGHAT and CDR2 FQNNGV. The CDR3 reads CASSQQVANEKLFF. CDR3 DNA sequence: TGTGCCAGCAGCCAACAGGTTGCTAATGAAAAACTGTTTTTT.

The rearrangement links TRBV19 to TRBJ1-5, with TRBD1 matching over 9 bases. With V trimmed by 4 bases and J by 5 bases, 9 bases remained unmatched. The CDR3 is made up of 16 amino acids. Germline loops: CDR1 LNHDA, CDR2 SQIVND (reference sequence). CDR3 loop: CASSTPPGQGYQPQHF. CDR3 sequence (DNA): TGTGCCAGTAGTACACCGCCGGGACAGGGTTATCAGCCCCAGCATTTT.

V usage is TRBV27 and J usage is TRBJ1-1; 8 nucleotides match TRBD1. CDR3 length: 14 residues. Germline assignment: CDR1 MNHEY and CDR2 SMNVEV (reference sequence). J lost 1 base, V lost 5 bases, and 3 bases had no gene match. The CDR3 region has the DNA TGTGCCAGCAGTCCCGGGACAGGGAACACTGAAGCTTTCTTT. Translation gives CASSPGTGNTEAFF.

J is TRBJ2-6 and V is TRBV27; tentatively, D is TRBD1 (6 bases). The CDR3 is 15 amino acids. Germline CDR1 MNHEY, CDR2 SMNVEV (reference sequence). Trimming stripped 5 bases from V and 0 bases from J, with 8 bases between. CDR3 DNA: TGTGCCAGCAGTGTACAGGGCTCTGGGGCCAACGTCCTGACTTTC. It yields the protein CASSVQGSGANVLTF.

V usage is TRBV5-6 and J usage is TRBJ2-4, with D uncertain. The CDR3 contains 13 residues. V lost 2 bases to trimming and J lost 2 bases, with 5 bases between them. Germline-derived CDR1 and CDR2 are SGHDT and YYEEEE. In DNA, the CDR3 is TGTGCCAGCAGCTTCCCTCCCAAAAACATTCAGTACTTC. Translating gives CASSFPPKNIQYF. The full variable domain, in which reference TRBV5-6 and TRBJ2-4 provide the parts outside the CDR3, is DAGVTQSPTHLIKTRGQQVTLRCSPKSGHDTVSWYQQALGQGPQFIFQYYEEEERQRGNFPDRFSGHQFPNYSSELNVNALLLGDSALYLCASSFPPKNIQYFGAGTRLSVL.

This clone appeared many times. At one end, the junction sequence differs from germline, possibly due to a read error. The genes are TRBV7-9 and TRBJ2-5; weak D call: TRBD2 (6 bases). This CDR3 spans 11 amino acids. The germline CDR1 and CDR2 sequences are SEHNR and FQNEAQ (reference sequence). The CDR3 sequence is CASSPLQRANF. For the CDR3, the DNA is TGTGCCAGCAGCCCCCTCCAGCGGGCGAACTTC.